This T cell receptor beta chain is drawn from a study of shared clonotypes between healthy human individuals. Naive CD8 populations comprised CD45RO-negative cells positively selected for CCR7, excluding terminally differentiated effector memory CD45RA+ cells. Repertoires were generated with immunoSEQ multiplex PCR, while TCRdb's copy carries only in-frame clones and drops some. The profile shows around 550,000 clones, approximately 95% of them singletons. There are 11 residues in the CDR3. CDR1 is MDHEN and CDR2 is SYDVKM in the germline V gene. Trimming left V 11 bases short and J 3 bases short, with 11 bases between.

Material: naive CD8+ T cells sorted from blood. The chain links TRBV28 to TRBJ2-7; TRBD1 might be the D (5 bases). The TCR was taken from a woman in her 30s in good health. The CDR3, as DNA: TGTGCCGGAATACAGGTCTACGAGCAGTACTTC. Protein product: CAGIQVYEQYF.